The present entry profiles one T cell receptor beta chain with its context. This clone's antigen is unknown. No base quality information exists; no much larger clone differs at one position. The data were obtained in a study of OX40 agonist ivuxolimab in advanced cancers. Describing the broader study: The costimulatory receptor OX40 (CD134) was targeted by ivuxolimab, a fully human IgG2 agonistic monoclonal antibody. In the dose-escalation cohort, 82.7% of patients were male, and the mean age was roughly 60 years, with a range of about 23 to 90. The point of sequencing TCRbeta in the periphery was to test whether ivuxolimab changed TCR sequence diversity and drove clonal T-cell expansion. Prior anti-PD-1, anti-PD-L1 or anti-CTLA-4 therapy was permitted, and checkpoint inhibitors had been received by 30% to 40% of dose-escalation patients. The paper describes the monotherapy dose-escalation part (N ≈ 49 patients) of the phase I trial of ivuxolimab. Of the approximately 50 dose-escalation patients, hepatocellular carcinoma was present in about 19, melanoma in approximately 15, renal cell carcinoma in 9 and head and neck cancer in 9. Partial responses were achieved by three dose-escalation patients, of whom one had hepatocellular carcinoma and two had cutaneous melanoma. Intravenous ivuxolimab was administered to patients every 2 weeks at six dose levels: 0.01, 0.1, 0.3, 1.5, 3 and 10 mg/kg.

Genomic DNA was extracted from sorted cells for sequencing of the TCRbeta CDR3 region. The immunoSEQ Assay was used to sequence the TCRbeta CDR3 regions. TCRdb took this table from immuneACCESS and kept in-frame rearrangements with V and J called. Such tables lack part of the clones; where checked against another copy, unresolved V genes explain under half of the gap, and the rest is unexplained. The sample includes some 64,000 clones, with under 95% observed a single time. The ten top clones hold approximately 5.6% of the sample. V is cut back by 2 bases and J by 5 bases, with 7 bases in the junction unmatched. CDR1 and CDR2 were assigned from the germline V gene as MNHEY and SVGAGI. The cysteine opens and the phenylalanine closes a CDR3 of 15 amino acids. The entry retains the CDR3 DNA only, 45 bases that are in frame from base 1. The trial excluded patients who had a history of autoimmune disease or who were on systemic immunosuppression. Peripheral blood for TCR sequencing was drawn from every dose cohort at baseline, at cycle 4 day 1 and at cycle 7 day 1. Samples came from an open-label, multicenter, first-in-human phase I dose-escalation trial of ivuxolimab. The trial enrolled adults with locally advanced or metastatic head and neck squamous cell, hepatocellular, melanoma or renal cell carcinoma. Before TCR sequencing, CD4+ T cells and CD8+ T cells from peripheral blood were sorted into separate populations.

Points the paper makes about the study in general: Low levels of normalized T-cell clonal expansion were also seen in some patients who did not respond. Antigen specificity was not determined for the clonally expanded peripheral T cells. In the 0.1-3.0 mg/kg groups, partial responders had among the lowest normalized peripheral clonal expansion, particularly in CD8+ T cells. After ivuxolimab, CD8+ T cells had more expanded clones than CD4+ T cells on average. At doses of 0.1 to 3.0 mg/kg, clonal expansion of both CD4+ and CD8+ T cells in blood was seen between baseline and week 6.

Sample: CD4+ or CD8+ T cells sorted from blood, taken in a trial of the OX40 agonist ivuxolimab. The clonotype comes from an adult with an advanced solid tumor such as melanoma, head and neck, liver or kidney cancer. Recombination linked TRBV6-5 to TRBJ2-7, and 9 junction bases match TRBD2. Read as DNA, the sequence is TGTGCCAGCAGTTACGTGGCGGGAGGGGTCCACGAGCAGTACTTC. This gives the protein CASSYVAGGVHEQYF.